These 26 T cell receptor beta chains originate from one sample sequenced in a study of human T cells and chemical hapten exposure. Specified time point: healthy volunteer bleed at 2 weeks. Extraction of total RNA was performed on unfractionated whole blood. TCRdb re-called the RACE reads with MiXCR, one entry per CDR3 protein. The top ten clones hold around 2% of a sample with about 130,000 distinct CDR3 sequences, approximately 9.5% of them seen once. What was sequenced was whole blood. The receptors were sampled from a male donor in good health. Some clones in this sample may be carry-over from other donors' samples.

In its sample, this clonotype was seen many times. The gene calls are TRBV10-3 and TRBJ2-5, with 11 bases fitting TRBD2. Germline CDR1 is ENHRY and CDR2 is SYGVKD. CDR3 length equals 15 residues. V shed 6 bases, J shed 1 base, and the junction held 4 bases outside the gene matches. This CDR3 reads CAISSGTSGQETQYF. DNA of the CDR3: TGTGCCATCAGCTCCGGGACTAGCGGCCAAGAGACCCAGTACTTC.

This clonotype has more than one count but fewer than ten. This rearrangement joins TRBV20-1 to TRBJ2-7; 8 bases fit TRBD1. V lost 0 bases and J lost 5; bases outside the gene matches: 9. Per the germline V gene, CDR1 is DFQATT and CDR2 is SNEGSKA (reference sequence). CDR3 length: 15 residues. The CDR3 sequence: CSARDDSGGNDEQYF. CDR3 DNA sequence: TGCAGTGCTAGAGACGACTCAGGGGGCAATGACGAGCAGTACTTC.

The chain links TRBV6-2 or TRBV6-3 to TRBJ2-4, with 8 bases identical to TRBD2. The CDR3 loop spans 14 amino acids. J was trimmed by 8 bases and V by 5 bases; bases with no gene match: 8. Per the germline V gene, CDR1 is MNHEY and CDR2 is SVGEGT. The CDR3 DNA follows: TGTGCCAGCAGTACCATGACTAGCGTGGACATTCAGTACTTC. This codes for CASSTMTSVDIQYF.

CDR3 sequence reads: CASSETGGSGANVLTF. As DNA, the CDR3 is TGTGCCAGCAGTGAGACAGGGGGCTCTGGGGCCAACGTCCTGACTTTC. The chain employs TRBV6-4 and TRBJ2-6, with 9 bases aligning to TRBD1. V lost 3 bases, J lost 0 bases, and 0 bases stayed unmatched. The germline V gene has CDR1 MRHNA and CDR2 SNTAGT. This CDR3 comprises 16 residues.

The chain joins TRBV7-9 to TRBJ2-2; D uncertain. CDR3 length: 15 amino acids. CDR1 and CDR2 from the germline V gene are SEHNR and FQNEAQ (reference sequence). V dropped 7 bases and J dropped 6 bases, with 18 bases sitting between them. This chain's CDR3 is CASTLLTDPSGELFF. The DNA for the CDR3 is TGTGCCAGCACCCTACTAACAGATCCCTCCGGGGAGCTGTTTTTT.

V gene TRBV19 combines with J gene TRBJ2-1, with TRBD2 identical over 12 bases. Trimming cost V 3 bases and J 4 bases; bases outside gene matches: 4. There are 16 residues in the CDR3. The germline CDR1 and CDR2 sequences are LNHDA and SQIVND (reference sequence). CDR3 residues: CASSMGLAGFYNEQFF. CDR3 nucleotide sequence: TGTGCCAGTAGTATGGGACTAGCGGGTTTTTACAATGAGCAGTTCTTC.

The rearrangement uses TRBV29-1 and TRBJ1-2; perhaps TRBD1 as D (5 bases). V was cut by 6 bases and J by 5 bases, with 13 bases left in between. CDR1 is SQVTM and CDR2 is ANQGSEA in the germline V gene. The CDR3 has 12 residues. The CDR3 DNA reads TGCAGCGTAGAGACAGAGGGGTATGGCTACACCTTC. Translation: CSVETEGYGYTF.

This clonotype has more than one count but fewer than ten. The rearrangement uses TRBV7-2 and TRBJ2-5; 8 bases line up with TRBD1. The trim removed 3 bases at V and 4 bases at J, leaving 7 bases unmatched. There are 15 residues in the CDR3. CDR1 SGHTA and CDR2 FQGNSA come from the germline V gene. The CDR3 is CASSFAGTGGETQYF. As DNA, the CDR3 is TGTGCCAGCAGCTTTGCTGGGACAGGAGGAGAGACCCAGTACTTC.

This clonotype appeared many times. The CDR3 region has the DNA TGTGCCAGCAGTTTCCCCGGGACAGGGGTTCCGGAAGCTTTCTTT. This translates into CASSFPGTGVPEAFF. The rearrangement links TRBV12-3 or TRBV12-4 to TRBJ1-1, with 10 nucleotides matching TRBD1. V lost 3 bases, J lost 8 bases, and 9 bases stayed unmatched. The CDR3 contains 15 residues.

This clonotype was seen more than once but under ten times. V usage is TRBV18 and J usage is TRBJ2-7; D gene unclear. V shed 0 bases and J shed 6 bases, with 12 bases lying between them. The CDR3 runs 14 residues. Germline lookup yields CDR1 KGHSH and CDR2 LQKENI. This CDR3 reads CASSPPEKGGEQYF. CDR3 in DNA: TGTGCCAGCTCACCACCGGAGAAGGGCGGCGAGCAGTACTTC.

The table lists this clonotype with a few counts. V is TRBV29-1 and J is TRBJ2-5; TRBD1 might be the D (5 bases). CDR3 length: 12 amino acids. CDR1 and CDR2 (germline): SQVTM, ANQGSEA. The germline V and J ends were trimmed by 7 bases and 3 bases, with 12 bases remaining between them. The CDR3 DNA reads as TGCAGCGCAGGGCGAGTTAAAGAGACCCAGTACTTC. Translating it yields CSAGRVKETQYF.

The chain combines TRBV12-3 or TRBV12-4 with TRBJ1-2; the match to TRBD1 covers 9 bases. V was pared by 5 bases and J by 0 bases, with 4 bases of the junction left unmatched. The CDR3 spans 15 residues. DNA of the CDR3: TGTGCCAGCAGTGGACAGGGGCCGTCTAACTATGGCTACACCTTC. Translating gives CASSGQGPSNYGYTF.

This clonotype was observed a few times. The gene calls are TRBV6-1 and TRBJ2-4; TRBD2 is a possible D gene (7 bases). The CDR3 sequence is 13 residues long. CDR1 and CDR2 from the germline V gene are MNHNS and SASEGT. Trimming cost V 2 bases and J 6 bases, with 8 bases left between them. The CDR3 loop is CASSERGGNIQYF. As DNA, the CDR3 is TGTGCCAGCAGTGAAAGGGGGGGAAACATTCAGTACTTC.

This clonotype occurred a few times. V gene TRBV27 combines with J gene TRBJ2-4; D not certain. Trimming removed 4 bases at V and 0 bases at J, with 16 bases between. The CDR3 length is 17 residues. Germline V gives CDR1 MNHEY, CDR2 SMNVEV (reference sequence). The CDR3 DNA reads as TGTGCCAGCAGTTCCGCCGAAGGCGCGAGAGCCAAAAACATTCAGTACTTC. Translation gives CASSSAEGARAKNIQYF.

This clonotype was picked up many times. This chain links TRBV20-1 with TRBJ2-1; TRBD2 agrees at 10 bases. Germline trimming cut 3 bases from V and 7 bases from J; bases unmatched to any gene: 6. The CDR3 totals 14 residues. The V gene's germline CDR1 is DFQATT and CDR2 SNEGSKA (reference sequence). Here the CDR3 DNA reads TGCAGTGCTAGTACTAGCGGGAAACTTAATGAGCAGTTCTTC. This translates into CSASTSGKLNEQFF.

This clonotype was picked up one time. V usage is TRBV18 and J usage is TRBJ1-2; 8 nucleotides agree with TRBD1. The CDR3 contains 15 residues. V shed 6 bases and J 6 bases; nucleotides not matched to a gene: 12. CDR1 is KGHSH, CDR2 LQKENI, per germline. The CDR3 region is CASSRLDRAVDGYTF. In DNA, the CDR3 is TGTGCCAGCTCGCGCTTGGACAGGGCTGTCGATGGCTACACCTTC.

This clonotype was observed a few times. The chain links TRBV18 to TRBJ1-1; maybe TRBD1 (6 bases). The CDR3 sequence is 15 residues long. Germline lookup yields CDR1 KGHSH and CDR2 LQKENI. V was trimmed by 2 bases and J by 3 bases, leaving 13 bases between them. The CDR3 here is CASSPVRGLDTEAFF. The CDR3 nucleotides read TGTGCCAGCTCACCAGTTCGGGGGCTTGACACTGAAGCTTTCTTT.

This clonotype has a handful of counts. This chain links TRBV7-2 with TRBJ2-7; 9 nucleotides match TRBD1. Trimming cost V 5 bases and J 0 bases; bases outside gene matches: 8. The CDR3 is 16 amino acids. Germline V gene lookup returns CDR1 SGHTA and CDR2 FQGNSA. The DNA for the CDR3 is TGTGCCAGCAGCGGCTTAGGGACAGGGCCCTCCTACGAGCAGTACTTC. Translating gives CASSGLGTGPSYEQYF.

This clonotype was observed a handful of times. CDR3 residues: CASSKLARQGVGTEAFF. The CDR3 bases are TGTGCCAGCAGTAAACTAGCAAGACAGGGTGTGGGCACTGAAGCTTTCTTT. J is TRBJ1-1 and V is TRBV27; 7 nucleotides agree with TRBD1. The V and J ends lost 5 bases and 4 bases, in that order; junction bases with no gene match: 16. CDR3 length: 17 residues. The germline gives CDR1 MNHEY, CDR2 SMNVEV (reference sequence).

This clonotype was seen at least ten times. The chain uses TRBV7-9 and TRBJ2-7; 9 bases line up with TRBD1. This CDR3 has 17 residues. Germline V gene lookup returns CDR1 SEHNR and CDR2 FQNEAQ (reference sequence). J lost 5 bases, V lost 0 bases, and 11 bases had no gene match. CDR3 loop: CASSLAAVDRGVNEQYF. In DNA, the CDR3 is TGTGCCAGCAGCTTAGCAGCAGTGGACAGGGGAGTCAACGAGCAGTACTTC.

Many counts were recorded for this clonotype. The chain employs TRBV7-2 and TRBJ1-5, with D possibly matching TRBD1 (6 bases). The germline V gene has CDR1 SGHTA and CDR2 FQGNSA. There are 15 residues in the CDR3. V was clipped by 2 bases and J by 6 bases, with 14 bases between them. CDR3 sequence reads: CASSLFPGARQPQHF. DNA for the CDR3: TGTGCCAGCAGCTTATTTCCAGGGGCTCGTCAGCCCCAGCATTTT.

This chain uses TRBV7-9 with TRBJ2-7; D is uncertain. The CDR3 sequence is 14 residues long. Germline CDR1 and CDR2: SEHNR and FQNEAQ (reference sequence). Trimming removed 5 bases at V and 2 bases at J, with 13 bases between. CDR3 protein: CASSLVISAYEQYF. The CDR3 nucleotides are TGTGCCAGCAGCCTAGTAATTTCGGCCTACGAGCAGTACTTC.

J is TRBJ2-3 and V is TRBV10-3; TRBD2 agrees at 10 bases. The CDR3 totals 15 residues. CDR1 ENHRY and CDR2 SYGVKD come from the germline V gene. V was pared by 1 base and J by 6 bases, with 4 bases of the junction left unmatched. CDR3 loop: CAISEFIAGGDTQYF. Here the CDR3 DNA reads TGTGCCATCAGTGAGTTTATAGCGGGAGGCGATACGCAGTATTTT.

A few counts support this clonotype. The chain combines TRBV3-1 with TRBJ2-3; unclear D gene. Germline V gene sequence: CDR1 LGHDT, CDR2 YNNKEL (reference sequence). V was shortened by 0 bases and J by 0 bases, with 10 bases between the two germline ends. This CDR3 region has 16 residues. The CDR3, as DNA: TGTGCCAGCAGCCAAGAGTCTCTTCTAAGCACAGATACGCAGTATTTT. It specifies CASSQESLLSTDTQYF.

The rearrangement links TRBV5-4 to TRBJ2-6; tentatively, D is TRBD1 (6 bases). Looked up from germline, CDR1 is SGHNT and CDR2 is YYREEE (reference sequence). The CDR3 totals 15 residues. V was shortened by 2 bases and J by 4 bases, with 10 bases between the two germline ends. CDR3 DNA sequence: TGTGCCAGCAGCTTTAGGGGGATCGGGGCCAACGTCCTGACTTTC. It encodes CASSFRGIGANVLTF.

This chain connects TRBV18 to TRBJ1-6; 7 bases agree with TRBD1. The CDR3 covers 16 residues. Germline assignment: CDR1 KGHSH and CDR2 LQKENI. V shed 3 bases and J 0 bases; nucleotides not matched to a gene: 2. Here the CDR3 reads CASSPTGSSYNSPLHF. CDR3 in DNA: TGTGCCAGCTCACCGACAGGGAGCTCCTATAATTCACCCCTCCACTTT.